Included here is one TCR beta chain sequence, with context. Its antigen is undetermined. These data originate in a study of Ad26.COV2.S vaccination and SARS-CoV-2 variants. Study observations and caveats: Considerable breadth of spike-specific CD8+ and CD4+ T cell responses has reportedly been documented following vaccination.

The CDR3 is 16 residues long. Germline V gene lookup returns CDR1 SNHLY and CDR2 FYNNEI. J lost 4 bases, V lost 6 bases, and 11 bases had no gene match. The treatment here: approximately 18 received Ad26.COV2.S at low or high dose, single or two shots; five or six received placebo; per-sample allocation not given. Each sample was drawn 63 days after the first injection (of vaccine or placebo). Method: immunoSEQ multiplex PCR; TCRdb's copy keeps in-frame clones and lacks some. The sample holds approximately 250,000 clones, 87% seen once. This clonotype was obtained from a person between 18 and 60 years old who received the Ad26.COV2.S COVID-19 vaccine or a placebo. The gene calls are TRBV2 and TRBJ2-1; 8 positions match TRBD2. The material sequenced was peripheral blood, taken in a trial of Ad26.COV2.S vaccine versus placebo. The CDR3 protein is CASSRTAGGRYNEQFF. For the CDR3, the DNA is TGTGCCAGCAGCCGAACGGCGGGGGGCCGATACAATGAGCAGTTCTTC.